The TCR beta chain described here comes from a study of regulatory T cells in long-lasting Graves disease. The CDR3 contains 15 residues. J lost 5 bases, V lost 7 bases, and 12 bases had no gene match. Germline-derived CDR1 and CDR2 are SQVTM and ANQGSEA. Time point in this sample: newly diagnosed GD, antithyroid drugs for less than 3 months. Extracted PBMC RNA gave rise to the TCR library. This clonotype was detected ten times or more. Library construction for TCR beta used iRepertoire HTBI primers and Arm-PCR of CDR3 regions. TCRdb re-called the multiplex PCR reads through MiXCR, storing one row per CDR3 protein. This sample has hundreds of thousands of distinct CDR3 sequences, with less than 20% found just once. These same records also appear under a second study, on T cells in Graves' hyperthyroidism and ophthalmopathy.

The sequenced sample was peripheral blood mononuclear cells (PBMCs), obtained at new diagnosis, from a patient treated with antithyroid drugs. This TCR was sampled from a woman in her twenties or thirties with Graves disease. The gene calls are TRBV29-1 and TRBJ2-2, with TRBD2 matching 8 bases. CDR3 DNA: TGCAGCGCCAACCGGGGGGGACACCCTACCGGGGAGCTGTTTTTT. Residues: CSANRGGHPTGELFF.